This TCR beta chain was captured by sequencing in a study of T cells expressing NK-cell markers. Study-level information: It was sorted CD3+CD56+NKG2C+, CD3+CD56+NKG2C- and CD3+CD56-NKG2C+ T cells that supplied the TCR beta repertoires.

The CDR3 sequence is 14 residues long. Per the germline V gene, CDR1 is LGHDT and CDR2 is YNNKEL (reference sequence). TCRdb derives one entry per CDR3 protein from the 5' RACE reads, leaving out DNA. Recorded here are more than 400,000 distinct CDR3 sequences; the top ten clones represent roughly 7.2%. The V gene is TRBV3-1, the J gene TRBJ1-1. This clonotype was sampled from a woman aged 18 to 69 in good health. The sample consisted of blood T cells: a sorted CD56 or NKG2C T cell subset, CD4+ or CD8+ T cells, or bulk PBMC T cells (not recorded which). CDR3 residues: CASSQGDGPDAAFF.